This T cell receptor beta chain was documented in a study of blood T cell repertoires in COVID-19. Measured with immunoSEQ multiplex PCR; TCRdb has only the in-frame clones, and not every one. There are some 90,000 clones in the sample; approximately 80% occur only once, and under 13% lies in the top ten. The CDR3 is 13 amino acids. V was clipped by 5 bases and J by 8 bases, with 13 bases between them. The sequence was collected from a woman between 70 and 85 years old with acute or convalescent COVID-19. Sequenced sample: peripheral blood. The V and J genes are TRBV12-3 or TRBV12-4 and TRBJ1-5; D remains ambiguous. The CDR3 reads CASSLGPGKPQHF. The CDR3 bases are TGTGCCAGCAGTCTGGGCCCCGGGAAGCCCCAGCATTTT.